The 23 T cell receptor beta chains below all came from one sample that was sequenced in a study of blood T cell repertoires in COVID-19. Assay: immunoSEQ multiplex PCR; the TCRdb copy retains only in-frame clones and omits some. The repertoire includes roughly 220,000 clones, almost 85% of them detected once, and approximately 16% sits in the top ten. The sequenced material came from PBMCs or T cells enriched from blood (not recorded which). The receptors originated from a man between 40 and 49 years old who had recovered from COVID-19.

The chain couples TRBV6-1 to TRBJ1-3, with D unresolved. Trimming stripped 3 bases from V and 2 bases from J, with 8 bases between. The CDR3 has 14 residues. Germline V gives CDR1 MNHNS, CDR2 SASEGT. This CDR3 reads CASSEQAAGNTIYF. The CDR3 bases are TGTGCCAGCAGTGAGCAAGCCGCTGGAAACACCATATATTTT.

J is TRBJ2-3 and V is TRBV9; weak D call: TRBD2 (7 bases). CDR3 length: 15 amino acids. V was trimmed by 2 bases and J by 5 bases, leaving 15 bases between them. The germline gives CDR1 SGDLS, CDR2 YYNGEE. CDR3 DNA: TGTGCCAGCAGCGTGGGGGGGCCACTGGTAGATACGCAGTATTTT. It translates to CASSVGGPLVDTQYF.

The V gene is TRBV18, the J gene TRBJ1-3, with TRBD1 as a possible D gene (5 bases). CDR1 is KGHSH, CDR2 LQKENI, per germline. This CDR3 is 16 amino acids long. Trimming left V 3 bases short and J 4 bases short, with 16 bases between. The CDR3 is CASSPRVGAEGNTIYF. The CDR3 DNA reads as TGTGCCAGCTCACCCAGGGTTGGGGCGGAAGGAAACACCATATATTTT.

The CDR3 loop is CASGRGTEAFF. In DNA form, the CDR3 reads TGTGCCAGCGGCAGGGGGACTGAAGCTTTCTTT. The chain couples TRBV2 to TRBJ1-1, with TRBD1 matching 7 bases. Germline V gene sequence: CDR1 SNHLY, CDR2 FYNNEI. The CDR3 totals 11 residues. Trimming took 8 bases from V and 5 from J; bases not matched to a gene: 2.

This chain connects TRBV30 to TRBJ2-1; 11 bases align to TRBD2. The CDR3 loop spans 17 amino acids. J was trimmed by 4 bases and V by 0 bases; bases with no gene match: 8. CDR1 and CDR2 (germline): GTSNPN, SVGIG (reference sequence). DNA for the CDR3: TGTGCCTGGAGTGTAGACCGGACTAGCGGGCGATACAATGAGCAGTTCTTC. This encodes CAWSVDRTSGRYNEQFF.

The chain employs TRBV28 and TRBJ2-5; 9 nucleotides match TRBD1. This CDR3 region has 16 residues. Trimming cost V 4 bases and J 5 bases; bases outside gene matches: 11. CDR1 is MDHEN, CDR2 SYDVKM, per germline. CDR3 in DNA: TGTGCCAGCAGTTCCCCGGGACAGGGAGGTCGGGAGACCCAGTACTTC. Translation gives CASSSPGQGGRETQYF. Full variable domain (rest looked up from reference TRBV28 and TRBJ2-5): DVKVTQSSRYLVKRTGEKVFLECVQDMDHENMFWYRQDPGLGLRLIYFSYDVKMKEKGDIPEGYSVSREKKERFSLILESASTNQTSMYLCASSSPGQGGRETQYFGPGTRLLVL.

The chain recombines TRBV28 with TRBJ2-1, with 10 positions matching TRBD2. Germline assignment: CDR1 MDHEN and CDR2 SYDVKM. The CDR3 is 16 amino acids. With V trimmed by 4 bases and J by 0 bases, 3 bases remained unmatched. DNA for the CDR3: TGTGCCAGCAGTTCCCCTAGCGGGGGCTCCTACAATGAGCAGTTCTTC. This sequence encodes CASSSPSGGSYNEQFF.

This clone was seen more than once but under ten times. The chain employs TRBV7-2 and TRBJ2-7; D may be TRBD2 (5 bases). The CDR3 extends over 14 amino acids. Germline values: CDR1 SGHTA, CDR2 FQGNSA. The V end lost 2 bases, the J end lost 0 bases, and 8 bases lay between the germline ends. CDR3 in amino acids: CASSLSEASYEQYF. CDR3 DNA sequence: TGTGCCAGCAGCTTATCGGAGGCCTCCTACGAGCAGTACTTC.

This clone was seen just once. V gene TRBV7-3 combines with J gene TRBJ2-5; the match to TRBD2 covers 8 bases. The V segment lost 2 bases and the J segment 4 bases; nucleotides outside the gene matches: 6. CDR3 length equals 15 residues. Germline V gene data show CDR1 as SGHTA and CDR2 as FQGTGA. CDR3 residues: CASSLGTSRGETQYF. The CDR3 bases are TGTGCCAGCAGCTTAGGGACTAGTCGGGGAGAGACCCAGTACTTC.

DNA of the CDR3: TGCGCCAGCAGCCCGGTACCGACAGGGAAAAATACGCAGTATTTT. It codes for CASSPVPTGKNTQYF. The chain joins TRBV5-1 to TRBJ2-3; 7 bases agree with TRBD1. V lost 4 bases and J lost 7; bases outside the gene matches: 12. There are 15 residues in the CDR3. Germline CDR1 SGHRS, CDR2 YFSETQ.

This clone has only a few counts. The J gene is TRBJ1-4, the V gene TRBV10-1; 7 nucleotides line up with TRBD1. Germline lookup yields CDR1 WNHNN and CDR2 SYGVQD (reference sequence). J lost 8 bases, V lost 0 bases, and 3 bases had no gene match. The CDR3 is made up of 14 amino acids. The CDR3 DNA is TGCGCCAGCAGTGAGTCGACAGGGAGGGAAAAACTGTTTTTT. It yields the protein CASSESTGREKLFF.

The CDR3 DNA sequence: TGTGCCAGCAGTGAAGCGGCGACAACTAACTATGGCTACACCTTC. It is translated as CASSEAATTNYGYTF. The chain has TRBV6-1 and TRBJ1-2; no reliable D call. V was shortened by 0 bases and J by 0 bases, with 8 bases between the two germline ends. Germline V gene sequence: CDR1 MNHNS, CDR2 SASEGT. The CDR3 contains 15 residues.

The chain combines TRBV28 with TRBJ1-1; weak D call: TRBD1 (6 bases). Trimming shortened V by 4 bases and J by 1 base, and 13 bases separated the two germline ends. Germline V CDR1 and CDR2: MDHEN, SYDVKM. This CDR3 is 15 amino acids long. CDR3 amino acids: CASSSTAQGNTEAFF. The CDR3, as DNA: TGTGCCAGCAGTTCGACTGCACAGGGGAACACTGAAGCTTTCTTT. The complete variable domain, with remaining parts taken from reference TRBV28 and TRBJ1-1, reads DVKVTQSSRYLVKRTGEKVFLECVQDMDHENMFWYRQDPGLGLRLIYFSYDVKMKEKGDIPEGYSVSREKKERFSLILESASTNQTSMYLCASSSTAQGNTEAFFGQGTRLTVV.

The chain carries TRBV29-1 and TRBJ2-7; 7 bases fit TRBD1. Germline-derived CDR1 and CDR2 are SQVTM and ANQGSEA. The length of the CDR3 is 17 residues. CDR3 amino acids: CRPTARTGDSSSYEQYF. The DNA for the CDR3 is TGCAGACCGACAGCACGGACAGGTGACTCAAGCTCCTACGAGCAGTACTTC.

This chain connects TRBV28 to TRBJ2-3; no reliable D call. Germline-derived CDR1 and CDR2 are MDHEN and SYDVKM. This CDR3 spans 13 amino acids. With 2 bases removed from V and 6 bases from J, the gap between germline ends came to 9 bases. The CDR3 DNA is TGTGCCAGCAGTTTAACTTCTGCGGATACGCAGTATTTT. This encodes CASSLTSADTQYF.

Of note for this clone: The germline gene is not matched at one end of the junction; a read error may be the cause. The chain combines TRBV20-1 with TRBJ1-6; a weak D match, TRBD1 (5 bases). CDR3 length: 12 residues. The germline V gene has CDR1 DFQATT and CDR2 SNEGSKA (reference sequence). The CDR3 DNA reads as TGCAGTGCTAGTAGCGGGGGTTCACTCCTCCACTTT. It is translated as CSASSGGSLLHF.

The chain has TRBV6-5 and TRBJ1-5; TRBD1 matches at 8 bases. V shed 5 bases, J shed 1 base, and the junction held 1 base outside the gene matches. Germline V lookup: CDR1 MNHEY, CDR2 SVGAGI. This CDR3 has 14 residues. The CDR3 is CASSRQGSNQPQHF. The DNA for the CDR3 is TGTGCCAGCAGTAGACAGGGGAGCAATCAGCCCCAGCATTTT.

This clone occurred once. The J gene is TRBJ2-1, the V gene TRBV12-5; no reliable D call. In germline, CDR1 is LGHNT, CDR2 FRNRAP. V gave up 7 bases and J gave up 4 bases, with 11 bases separating them. The CDR3 contains 13 residues. CDR3 bases: TGTGCTAGTGCCGTTGAAGAGTACAATGAGCAGTTCTTC. This sequence encodes CASAVEEYNEQFF. Full variable domain (outside the CDR3, taken from reference TRBV12-5 and TRBJ2-1): DARVTQTPRHKVTEMGQEVTMRCQPILGHNTVFWYRQTMMQGLELLAYFRNRAPLDDSGMPKDRFSAEMPDATLATLKIQPSEPRDSAVYFCASAVEEYNEQFFGPGTRLTVL.

This clone occurred a few times. V gene TRBV7-3 combines with J gene TRBJ1-1, with TRBD1 matching 9 bases. The CDR3 runs 15 residues. V gave up 5 bases and J gave up 3 bases; unmatched junction bases: 7. Per the germline V gene, CDR1 is SGHTA and CDR2 is FQGTGA. The CDR3: CASSAQGARDTEAFF. DNA of the CDR3: TGTGCCAGCAGCGCACAGGGGGCGCGCGACACTGAAGCTTTCTTT.

The J gene is TRBJ2-3, the V gene TRBV3-1 (or the pseudogene TRBV3-2); possible D gene TRBD2, 6 bases. Between the trimmed V and J ends, which lost 1 base and 10 bases, there was a span of 15 bases. The CDR3 spans 14 residues. The germline gives CDR1 LGHDT, CDR2 YNNKEL (reference sequence). The CDR3 region is CASSQAIADVPQYF. The CDR3 coding sequence is TGTGCCAGCAGCCAAGCCATAGCGGATGTGCCGCAGTATTTT.

CDR3 nucleotides: TGTGCCAGCTCACCTACAGGGTTCACCGGGGAGCTGTTTTTT. Amino acids: CASSPTGFTGELFF. The chain is built from TRBV18 and TRBJ2-2; tentative D call: TRBD1 (6 bases). The CDR3 runs to 14 residues. Trimming took 3 bases from V and 4 from J, leaving 9 bases between them. The V gene's germline CDR1 is KGHSH and CDR2 LQKENI. The full variable domain, rest sourced from reference TRBV18 and TRBJ2-2, is NAGVMQNPRHLVRRRGQEARLRCSPMKGHSHVYWYRQLPEEGLKFMVYLQKENIIDESGMPKERFSAEFPKEGPSILRIQQVVRGDSAAYFCASSPTGFTGELFFGEGSRLTVL.

The chain joins TRBV11-2 to TRBJ1-5, with a weak D call TRBD1 (5 bases). Germline loops: CDR1 SGHAT, CDR2 FQNNGV. The CDR3 spans 13 residues. Between the trimmed V and J ends, which lost 5 bases and 4 bases, there was a span of 9 bases. In DNA form, the CDR3 reads TGTGCCAGCAGCCGACAGCTTAATCAGCCCCAGCATTTT. This sequence encodes CASSRQLNQPQHF.

The chain recombines TRBV24-1 with TRBJ2-4; TRBD1 might be the D (5 bases). Germline CDR1 KGHDR, CDR2 SFDVKD. The CDR3 covers 14 residues. Trimming left V 7 bases short and J 2 bases short, with 11 bases between. Here the CDR3 DNA reads TGTGCCACCAGCGGGCCAGGGCCCAAAAACATTCAGTACTTC. Translating it yields CATSGPGPKNIQYF.